The sequence of this T cell receptor beta chain was determined in a study of T cell responses to AZD1222 COVID-19 vaccine. CDR1 SGHNT and CDR2 YENEEA come from the germline V gene. The CDR3 has 13 amino acids. Trimming removed 5 bases at V and 1 base at J, with 8 bases between. Here immunoSEQ multiplex PCR was the method, and the copy in TCRdb shows in-frame clones only, minus some. The sample lists 150,000 or so clones, roughly 89% seen once, with roughly 5% in the top ten. The receptor was derived from an adult in good health. The genes are TRBV11-3 and TRBJ2-5; D unresolved. Sequenced material: peripheral blood, taken on day 0 of AZD1222 vaccination. In DNA, the CDR3 is TGTGCCAGCAGCGGCGGAACCCAAGAGACCCAGTACTTC. This sequence encodes CASSGGTQETQYF.